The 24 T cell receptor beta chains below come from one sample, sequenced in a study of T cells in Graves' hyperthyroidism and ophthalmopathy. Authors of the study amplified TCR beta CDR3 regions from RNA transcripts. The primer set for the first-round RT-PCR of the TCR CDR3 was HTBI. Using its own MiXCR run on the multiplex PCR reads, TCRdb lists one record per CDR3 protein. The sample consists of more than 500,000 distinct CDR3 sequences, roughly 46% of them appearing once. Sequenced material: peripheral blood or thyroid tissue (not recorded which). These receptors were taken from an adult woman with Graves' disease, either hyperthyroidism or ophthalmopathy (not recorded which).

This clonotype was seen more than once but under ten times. The CDR3 DNA sequence: TGTGCCAGCAGCTTAAGTAGGGACGAGCAGTACTTC. Its translation is CASSLSRDEQYF. This sequence joins TRBV7-9 and TRBJ2-7, with D hard to call. CDR3 length: 12 amino acids. V was pared by 2 bases and J by 5 bases, with 7 bases between. Germline lookup yields CDR1 SEHNR and CDR2 FQNEAQ (reference sequence).

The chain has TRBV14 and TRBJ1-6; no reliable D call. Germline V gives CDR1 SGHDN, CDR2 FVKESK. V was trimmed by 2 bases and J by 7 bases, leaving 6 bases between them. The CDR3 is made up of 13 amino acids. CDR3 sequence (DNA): TGTGCCAGCAGCCAATCCATCAATTCACCCCTCCACTTT. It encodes CASSQSINSPLHF.

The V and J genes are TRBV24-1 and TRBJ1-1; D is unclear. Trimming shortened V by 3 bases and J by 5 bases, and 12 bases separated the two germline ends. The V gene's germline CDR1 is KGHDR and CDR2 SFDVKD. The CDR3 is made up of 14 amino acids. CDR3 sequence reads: CATSDIGLVTEAFF. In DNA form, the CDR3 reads TGTGCCACCAGTGATATCGGACTGGTAACTGAAGCTTTCTTT.

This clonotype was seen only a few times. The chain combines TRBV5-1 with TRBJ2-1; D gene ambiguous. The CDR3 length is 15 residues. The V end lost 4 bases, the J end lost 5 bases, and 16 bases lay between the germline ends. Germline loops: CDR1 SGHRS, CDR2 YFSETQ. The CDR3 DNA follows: TGCGCCAGCAGCCTCGTAACACTACCGAACAATGAGCAGTTCTTC. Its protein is CASSLVTLPNNEQFF.

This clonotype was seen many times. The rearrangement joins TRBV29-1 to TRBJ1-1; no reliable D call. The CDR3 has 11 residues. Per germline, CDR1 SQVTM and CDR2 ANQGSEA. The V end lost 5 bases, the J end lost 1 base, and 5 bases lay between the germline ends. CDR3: CSVSWNTEAFF. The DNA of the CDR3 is TGCAGCGTTTCATGGAACACTGAAGCTTTCTTT.

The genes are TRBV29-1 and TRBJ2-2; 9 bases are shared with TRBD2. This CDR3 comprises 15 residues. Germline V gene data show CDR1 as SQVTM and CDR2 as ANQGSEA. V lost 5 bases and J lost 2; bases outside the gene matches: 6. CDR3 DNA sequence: TGCAGCGTTAGCCTAGCGGGGACCAACACCGGGGAGCTGTTTTTT. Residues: CSVSLAGTNTGELFF.

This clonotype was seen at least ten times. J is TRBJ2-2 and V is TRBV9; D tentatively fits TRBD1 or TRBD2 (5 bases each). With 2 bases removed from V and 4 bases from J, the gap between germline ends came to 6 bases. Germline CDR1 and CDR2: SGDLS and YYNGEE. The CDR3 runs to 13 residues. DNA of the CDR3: TGTGCCAGCAGCGTCGGGGCCACCGGGGAGCTGTTTTTT. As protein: CASSVGATGELFF.

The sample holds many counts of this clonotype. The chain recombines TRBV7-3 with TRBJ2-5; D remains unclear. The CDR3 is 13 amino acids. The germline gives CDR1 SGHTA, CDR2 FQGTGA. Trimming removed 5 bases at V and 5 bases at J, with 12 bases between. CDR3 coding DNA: TGTGCCAGCAGCCTCCGACTGGCGGAGACCCAGTACTTC. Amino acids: CASSLRLAETQYF. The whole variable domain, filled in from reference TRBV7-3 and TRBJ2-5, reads GAGVSQTPSNKVTEKGKYVELRCDPISGHTALYWYRQSLGQGPEFLIYFQGTGAADDSGLPNDRFFAVRPEGSVSTLKIQRTERGDSAVYLCASSLRLAETQYFGPGTRLLVL.

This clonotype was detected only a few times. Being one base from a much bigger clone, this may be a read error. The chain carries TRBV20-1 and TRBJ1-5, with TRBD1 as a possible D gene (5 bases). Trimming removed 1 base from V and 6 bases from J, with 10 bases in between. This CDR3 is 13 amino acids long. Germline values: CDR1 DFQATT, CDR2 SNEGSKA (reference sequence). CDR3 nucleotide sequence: TGCAGTGCTAGAGGGGCAGGGAGTCAGCCCCAGCATTTT. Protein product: CSARGAGSQPQHF.

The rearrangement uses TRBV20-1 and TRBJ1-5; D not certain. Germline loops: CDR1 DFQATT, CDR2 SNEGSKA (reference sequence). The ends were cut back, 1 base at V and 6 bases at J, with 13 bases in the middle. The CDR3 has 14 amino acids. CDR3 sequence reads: CSARAPSTGQPQHF. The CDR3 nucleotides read TGCAGTGCTAGAGCTCCTTCGACCGGTCAGCCCCAGCATTTT.

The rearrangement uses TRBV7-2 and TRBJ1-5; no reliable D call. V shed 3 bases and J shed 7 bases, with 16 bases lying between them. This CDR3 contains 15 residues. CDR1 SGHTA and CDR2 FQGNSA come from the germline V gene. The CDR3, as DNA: TGTGCCAGCAGCTTTCCGTCGACGGGAGCCCAGCCCCAGCATTTT. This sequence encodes CASSFPSTGAQPQHF.

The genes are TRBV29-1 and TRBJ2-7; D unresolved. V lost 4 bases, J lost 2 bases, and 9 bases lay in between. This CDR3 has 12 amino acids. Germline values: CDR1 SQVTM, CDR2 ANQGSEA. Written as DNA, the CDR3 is TGCAGCGTTGCTCTAAGCCCCTACGAGCAGTACTTC. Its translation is CSVALSPYEQYF.

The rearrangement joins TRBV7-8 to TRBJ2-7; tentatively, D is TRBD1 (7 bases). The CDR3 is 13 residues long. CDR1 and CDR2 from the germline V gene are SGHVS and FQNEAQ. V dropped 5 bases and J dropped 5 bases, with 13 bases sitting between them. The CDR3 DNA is TGTGCCAGCAGCGTCAGGGGGGCCGACGAGCAGTACTTC. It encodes CASSVRGADEQYF.

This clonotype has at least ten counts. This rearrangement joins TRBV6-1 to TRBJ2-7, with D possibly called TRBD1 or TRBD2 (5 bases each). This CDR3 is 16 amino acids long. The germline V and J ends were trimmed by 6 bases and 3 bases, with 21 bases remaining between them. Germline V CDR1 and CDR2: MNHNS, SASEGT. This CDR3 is CASRLDPGPSLYEQYF. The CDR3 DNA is TGTGCCAGCAGGCTAGATCCGGGACCTTCCCTCTACGAGCAGTACTTC.

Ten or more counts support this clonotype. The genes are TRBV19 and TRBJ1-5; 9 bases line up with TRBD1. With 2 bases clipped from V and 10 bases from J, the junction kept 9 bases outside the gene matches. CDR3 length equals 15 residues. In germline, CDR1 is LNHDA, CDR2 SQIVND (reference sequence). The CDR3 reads CASSITGGARSPQHF. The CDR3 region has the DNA TGTGCCAGTAGTATAACAGGGGGCGCGAGGTCCCCCCAGCATTTT.

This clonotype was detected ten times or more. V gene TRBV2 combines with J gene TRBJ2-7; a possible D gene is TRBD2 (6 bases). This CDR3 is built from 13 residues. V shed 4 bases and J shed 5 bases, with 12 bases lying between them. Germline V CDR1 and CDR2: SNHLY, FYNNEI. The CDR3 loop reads CASSVRLEDEQYF. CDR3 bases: TGTGCCAGCAGTGTCCGACTAGAGGACGAGCAGTACTTC.

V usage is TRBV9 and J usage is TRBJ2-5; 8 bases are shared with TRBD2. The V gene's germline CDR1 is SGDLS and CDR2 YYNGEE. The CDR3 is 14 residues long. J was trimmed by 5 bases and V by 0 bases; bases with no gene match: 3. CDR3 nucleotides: TGTGCCAGCAGCGTAGCCGGGGGGGATGAGACCCAGTACTTC. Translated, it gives CASSVAGGDETQYF.

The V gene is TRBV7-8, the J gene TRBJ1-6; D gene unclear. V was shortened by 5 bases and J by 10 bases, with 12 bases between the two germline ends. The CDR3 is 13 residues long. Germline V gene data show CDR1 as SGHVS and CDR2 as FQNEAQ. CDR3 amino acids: CASSQARSSPLHF. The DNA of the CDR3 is TGTGCCAGCAGCCAGGCCAGGAGCTCACCCCTCCACTTT. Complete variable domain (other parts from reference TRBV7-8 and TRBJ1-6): GAGVSQSPRYKVAKRGQDVALRCDPISGHVSLFWYQQALGQGPEFLTYFQNEAQLDKSGLPSDRFFAERPEGSVSTLKIQRTQQEDSAVYLCASSQARSSPLHFGNGTRLTVT.

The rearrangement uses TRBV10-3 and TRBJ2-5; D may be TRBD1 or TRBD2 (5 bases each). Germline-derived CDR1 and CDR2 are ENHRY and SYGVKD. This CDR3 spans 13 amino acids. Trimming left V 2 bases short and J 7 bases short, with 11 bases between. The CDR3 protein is CAISEEGKGTQYF. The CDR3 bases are TGTGCCATCAGTGAGGAGGGGAAGGGGACCCAGTACTTC.

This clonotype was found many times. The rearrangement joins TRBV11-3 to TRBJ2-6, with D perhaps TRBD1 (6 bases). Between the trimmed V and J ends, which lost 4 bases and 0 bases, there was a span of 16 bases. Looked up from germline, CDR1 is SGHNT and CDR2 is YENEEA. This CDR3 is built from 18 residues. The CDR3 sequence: CASSSQGHPSSGANVLTF. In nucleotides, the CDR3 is TGTGCCAGCAGCTCGCAGGGACATCCGAGCTCTGGGGCCAACGTCCTGACTTTC.

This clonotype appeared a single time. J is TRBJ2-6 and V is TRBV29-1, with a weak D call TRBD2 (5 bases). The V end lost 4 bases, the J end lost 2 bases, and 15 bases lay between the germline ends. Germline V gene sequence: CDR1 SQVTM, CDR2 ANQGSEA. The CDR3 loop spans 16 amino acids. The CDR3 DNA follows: TGCAGCGTTGCTGGGGAAAGGCGGGCTGGGGCCAACGTCCTGACTTTC. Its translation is CSVAGERRAGANVLTF. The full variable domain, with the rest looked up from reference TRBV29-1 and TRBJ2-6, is SAVISQKPSRDICQRGTSLTIQCQVDSQVTMMFWYRQQPGQSLTLIATANQGSEATYESGFVIDKFPISRPNLTFSTLTVSNMSPEDSSIYLCSVAGERRAGANVLTFGAGSRLTVL.

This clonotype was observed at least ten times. CDR3 DNA sequence: TGCAGCGGCCGGACAGGGGGGTACGAGCAGTACTTC. Translation: CSGRTGGYEQYF. V usage is TRBV29-1 and J usage is TRBJ2-7; 10 bases line up with TRBD1. With 7 bases clipped from V and 4 bases from J, the junction kept 4 bases outside the gene matches. CDR1 is SQVTM and CDR2 is ANQGSEA in the germline V gene. This CDR3 region has 12 residues.

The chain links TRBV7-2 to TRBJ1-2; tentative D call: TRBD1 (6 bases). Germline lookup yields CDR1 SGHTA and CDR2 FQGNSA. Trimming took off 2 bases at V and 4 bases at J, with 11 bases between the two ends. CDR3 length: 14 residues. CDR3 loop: CASSLRDTGYGYTF. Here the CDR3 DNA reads TGTGCCAGCAGCTTACGGGACACGGGCTATGGCTACACCTTC.

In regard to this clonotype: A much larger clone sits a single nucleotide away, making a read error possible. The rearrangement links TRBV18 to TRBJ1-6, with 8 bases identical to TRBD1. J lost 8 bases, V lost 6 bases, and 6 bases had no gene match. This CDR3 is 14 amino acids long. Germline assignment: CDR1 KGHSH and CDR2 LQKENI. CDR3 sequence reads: CASSGDRPDSPLHF. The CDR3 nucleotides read TGTGCCAGCTCCGGGGACAGGCCAGATTCACCCCTCCACTTT.